Listed here are 26 T cell receptor beta chains from one sample, sequenced in a study of blood T cell repertoires in COVID-19. Sequenced by immunoSEQ multiplex PCR; TCRdb stores in-frame clones only, minus some. Here the sample spans about 52,000 clones, approximately 80% being singletons. The source material was peripheral blood. The receptors come from a man older than 75 with COVID-19, enrolled during active disease.

The J gene is TRBJ1-3, the V gene TRBV30; 12 bases are a match to TRBD1. Per the germline V gene, CDR1 is GTSNPN and CDR2 is SVGIG (reference sequence). The CDR3 contains 16 residues. The V gene end was trimmed by 1 base and the J gene end by 1 base; junction bases not matched to a gene: 2. CDR3 in DNA: TGTGCCTGGAGTGCGGGACAGGGGGCTTCTGGAAACACCATATATTTT. Protein product: CAWSAGQGASGNTIYF.

The J gene is TRBJ2-1, the V gene TRBV9, with 12 bases identical to TRBD2. The CDR3 length is 14 residues. V gave up 3 bases and J gave up 10 bases; unmatched junction bases: 5. Germline loops: CDR1 SGDLS, CDR2 YYNGEE. As DNA, the CDR3 is TGTGCCAGCAGCGCCTCCGGACTAGCGGGGGAGCAGTTCTTC. It translates to CASSASGLAGEQFF.

The chain employs TRBV19 and TRBJ1-5, with 7 bases identical to TRBD1. The germline gives CDR1 LNHDA, CDR2 SQIVND (reference sequence). This CDR3 is built from 15 residues. The ends lost 7 bases at V and 3 bases at J; junction bases unmatched: 9. The CDR3 DNA follows: TGTGCCAGTATCCCCGGGACAGCTAACAATCAGCCCCAGCATTTT. This encodes CASIPGTANNQPQHF.

The V and J genes are TRBV10-3 and TRBJ2-3; TRBD2 matches 8 bases. J lost 2 bases, V lost 5 bases, and 6 bases had no gene match. Germline values: CDR1 ENHRY, CDR2 SYGVKD. There are 15 residues in the CDR3. CDR3 DNA sequence: TGTGCCATCAGTCCTAGCGGGCCGGACACAGATACGCAGTATTTT. This translates into CAISPSGPDTDTQYF.

This clone was found once. The CDR3 bases are TGCGCCAGCAGCTTGGCCAGTCTGACTAGCGGCACAGATACGCAGTATTTT. This gives the protein CASSLASLTSGTDTQYF. The V and J genes are TRBV5-1 and TRBJ2-3, with TRBD2 matching 8 bases. Per germline, CDR1 SGHRS and CDR2 YFSETQ. The CDR3 covers 17 residues. V was clipped by 0 bases and J by 1 base; unmatched bases: 7.

The chain uses TRBV7-2 and TRBJ1-1; D remains ambiguous. CDR3 length: 16 residues. Trimming pared 2 bases from V and 1 base from J, leaving 14 bases between. Germline assignment: CDR1 SGHTA and CDR2 FQGNSA. CDR3 sequence: CASSLMIWASNTEAFF. CDR3 DNA sequence: TGTGCCAGCAGCTTAATGATTTGGGCCTCGAACACTGAAGCTTTCTTT.

Written as DNA, the CDR3 is TGTGCCAGCAGCCACCCCAGGGGCGAGGGCACAGATACGCAGTATTTT. It translates to CASSHPRGEGTDTQYF. The V gene is TRBV7-8, the J gene TRBJ2-3; possible D gene TRBD1, 6 bases. Germline V lookup: CDR1 SGHVS, CDR2 FQNEAQ. The CDR3 is 16 amino acids. Trimming pared 5 bases from V and 1 base from J, leaving 16 bases between.

The DNA for the CDR3 is TGTGCCAGCAGTTCCTCCGGGACATCGGTGGAAAAACTGTTTTTT. It specifies CASSSSGTSVEKLFF. This chain uses TRBV6-2 or TRBV6-3 with TRBJ1-4, with a tentative D call TRBD1 (6 bases). There are 15 residues in the CDR3. Germline V gene lookup returns CDR1 MNHEY and CDR2 SVGEGT. V lost 4 bases to trimming and J lost 8 bases, with 17 bases between them.

J is TRBJ1-1 and V is TRBV9; TRBD1 matches 7 bases. This CDR3 is built from 14 residues. Germline V gene data show CDR1 as SGDLS and CDR2 as YYNGEE. V shed 3 bases and J 2 bases; nucleotides not matched to a gene: 4. CDR3 in DNA: TGTGCCAGCAGCGCGACAGGGAGCAACACTGAAGCTTTCTTT. Encoded protein: CASSATGSNTEAFF.

The chain recombines TRBV29-1 with TRBJ1-1; maybe TRBD1 (6 bases). From germline, CDR1 is SQVTM and CDR2 ANQGSEA. CDR3 length: 13 amino acids. Trimming shortened V by 7 bases and J by 5 bases, and 17 bases separated the two germline ends. In nucleotides, the CDR3 is TGCAGCGGCCGGCAGGGGCGGGAGACTGAAGCTTTCTTT. Its protein product is CSGRQGRETEAFF.

Only a few counts were recorded for this clone. V and J are TRBV6-6 and TRBJ2-7; D gene unclear. V lost 2 bases and J 1 base, leaving 6 bases between the germline ends. CDR1 is MNHNY, CDR2 SVGAGI, per germline (reference sequence). This CDR3 has 13 amino acids. CDR3 nucleotides: TGTGCCAGCAGTTACCAAGCTTCCTACGAGCAGTACGTC. Residues: CASSYQASYEQYV.

CDR3 nucleotide sequence: TGTGCCAGTAGCCCCGCCGCCAGGGGCAATCAGCCCCAGCATTTT. Its protein product is CASSPAARGNQPQHF. The V call is TRBV19, the J call TRBJ1-5; D is perhaps TRBD1 (5 bases). V was trimmed by 6 bases and J by 2 bases, leaving 14 bases between them. The V gene's germline CDR1 is LNHDA and CDR2 SQIVND (reference sequence). This CDR3 has 15 amino acids.

This clone has just one count. CDR3 amino acids: CASSPRQDTEAFF. The CDR3 coding sequence is TGTGCCAGCAGTCCGCGACAGGACACTGAAGCTTTCTTT. The chain has TRBV6-5 and TRBJ1-1; D is possibly TRBD1 (6 bases). This CDR3 contains 13 residues. V dropped 5 bases and J dropped 3 bases, with 10 bases sitting between them. CDR1 is MNHEY and CDR2 is SVGAGI in the germline V gene.

This sequence joins TRBV9 and TRBJ2-1, with 9 bases that match TRBD1. CDR1 SGDLS and CDR2 YYNGEE come from the germline V gene. The ends lost 0 bases at V and 8 bases at J; junction bases unmatched: 6. The CDR3 sequence is 15 residues long. CDR3 protein: CASSVVKQGADEQFF. The CDR3 nucleotides are TGTGCCAGCAGCGTAGTCAAACAGGGGGCGGATGAGCAGTTCTTC.

The chain joins TRBV5-1 to TRBJ1-2; 7 bases are shared with TRBD1. CDR1 and CDR2 (germline): SGHRS, YFSETQ. V lost 3 bases and J lost 6; bases outside the gene matches: 5. The CDR3 consists of 13 residues. CDR3 region: CASSSTGDDGYTF. The CDR3 DNA reads TGCGCCAGCAGCTCCACAGGGGACGATGGCTACACCTTC.

This chain connects TRBV7-2 to TRBJ2-1, with 7 bases identical to TRBD2. CDR1 SGHTA and CDR2 FQGNSA come from the germline V gene. Trimming cost V 4 bases and J 3 bases; bases outside gene matches: 6. The CDR3 sequence is 15 residues long. CDR3 DNA: TGTGCCAGCAGCTCTAGCGGAGGGGTCTACAATGAGCAGTTCTTC. It yields the protein CASSSSGGVYNEQFF.

The V gene is TRBV19, the J gene TRBJ2-1; TRBD2 matches at 8 bases. The germline V gene has CDR1 LNHDA and CDR2 SQIVND (reference sequence). The CDR3 covers 16 residues. V lost 9 bases to trimming and J lost 6 bases; unmatched junction nucleotides: 16. DNA of the CDR3: TGTGCCAGGAAGAACTCTCCGGGACTAGGACTCAATGAGCAGTTCTTC. It codes for CARKNSPGLGLNEQFF.

V usage is TRBV7-2 and J usage is TRBJ1-3; TRBD1 is a possible D gene (5 bases). V was pared by 3 bases and J by 0 bases, with 12 bases between. The CDR3 extends over 16 amino acids. CDR1 is SGHTA and CDR2 is FQGNSA in the germline V gene. CDR3 in DNA: TGTGCCAGCAGCTTTAAGGGGCATAACTCTGGAAACACCATATATTTT. Its translation: CASSFKGHNSGNTIYF.

CDR3 sequence: CASSQDRRENEKLFF. The CDR3 region has the DNA TGCGCCAGCAGCCAAGACCGAAGGGAGAATGAAAAACTGTTTTTT. V is TRBV4-1 and J is TRBJ1-4; D unclear. V was trimmed by 0 bases and J by 5 bases, leaving 10 bases between them. This CDR3 contains 15 residues. Germline V gene data show CDR1 as MGHRA and CDR2 as YSYEKL.

In its sample, this clone was seen once. J is TRBJ2-2 and V is TRBV6-6, with TRBD2 matching over 11 bases. The junction had 7 bases not matched to a gene; V was cut back by 5 bases and J by 5 bases. The CDR3 is 16 residues long. CDR1 and CDR2 (germline): MNHNY, SVGAGI (reference sequence). Written as DNA, the CDR3 is TGTGCCAGCAGTCCACCTAGCGGGGGGCTTACCGGGGAGCTGTTTTTT. This translates into CASSPPSGGLTGELFF.

The chain is built from TRBV5-8 and TRBJ1-3; D is possibly TRBD1 (6 bases). This CDR3 is built from 15 residues. Germline assignment: CDR1 SGHTS and CDR2 YDEGEE. V lost 2 bases and J 4 bases, leaving 13 bases between the germline ends. This CDR3 is CASSLHREGGNTIYF. In DNA, the CDR3 is TGTGCCAGCAGCTTACACAGGGAGGGCGGAAACACCATATATTTT.

The chain recombines TRBV5-6 with TRBJ1-4; TRBD1 agrees at 7 bases. This CDR3 has 15 residues. CDR1 SGHDT and CDR2 YYEEEE come from the germline V gene. Trimming at V came to 4 bases and at J to 1 base, leaving 4 bases not matched to a gene. The CDR3 reads CASSPNRGTNEKLFF. CDR3 DNA sequence: TGTGCCAGCAGCCCGAACAGGGGAACTAATGAAAAACTGTTTTTT.

This clone was observed a handful of times. J is TRBJ1-5 and V is TRBV30, with a tentative D call TRBD1 (6 bases). Germline V CDR1 and CDR2: GTSNPN, SVGIG (reference sequence). The CDR3 consists of 14 residues. V was clipped by 4 bases and J by 5 bases, with 15 bases between them. The DNA of the CDR3 is TGTGCCTGGAATGCCGGACAGCCTGATCAGCCCCAGCATTTT. The encoded protein is CAWNAGQPDQPQHF.

This clone was recorded a few times. Other DNA sequences of this sample code for an identical CDR3. The V and J genes are TRBV6-5 and TRBJ2-6; 8 nucleotides align to TRBD1. The CDR3 runs to 16 residues. Germline CDR1 reads MNHEY; CDR2 reads SVGAGI. The V segment lost 0 bases and the J segment 2 bases; nucleotides outside the gene matches: 0. The CDR3 sequence is CASSYSGQAGANVLTF. The DNA of the CDR3 is TGTGCCAGCAGTTACTCGGGACAGGCTGGGGCCAACGTCCTGACTTTC.

V usage is TRBV18 and J usage is TRBJ1-5; possible D gene TRBD1, 5 bases. Germline CDR1 reads KGHSH; CDR2 reads LQKENI. V lost 3 bases and J lost 5, with 11 bases in between. The CDR3 runs 14 residues. CDR3 DNA sequence: TGTGCCAGCTCACCGGGCAGGGATGATCAGCCCCAGCATTTT. Its translation: CASSPGRDDQPQHF.

This clone was observed once. This rearrangement joins TRBV6-6 to TRBJ2-2, with 7 bases matching TRBD2. The V gene's germline CDR1 is MNHNY and CDR2 SVGAGI (reference sequence). There are 16 residues in the CDR3. After removal of 0 bases from V and 3 bases from J, the junction contained 4 bases not matched to a gene. DNA for the CDR3: TGTGCCAGCAGTTACTCGAGTGGACTAGACACCGGGGAGCTGTTTTTT. Encoded protein: CASSYSSGLDTGELFF.